This TCR beta chain was captured by sequencing in a study of OX40 agonist ivuxolimab in advanced cancers. Across the whole study: All patients had ivuxolimab intravenously every 2 weeks at 0.01 to 10 mg/kg. Under the entry rules, prior anti-PD-1, anti-PD-L1 or anti-CTLA-4 therapy was allowed, and about 40% had some.

The trim removed 2 bases at V and 4 bases at J, leaving 8 bases unmatched. There are 16 residues in the CDR3. Per the germline V gene, CDR1 is MNHEY and CDR2 is SMNVEV (reference sequence). Sequencing was performed with immunoSEQ multiplex PCR; in TCRdb, only in-frame clones are kept and a portion is missing. Of tens of thousands of clones listed, about nine tenths were seen once; the top ten hold 9.4%. This chain uses TRBV27 with TRBJ2-5; 9 nucleotides align to TRBD2. This specimen consisted of CD4+ or CD8+ T cells sorted from blood, obtained in a trial of the OX40 agonist ivuxolimab. This receptor was identified in an adult with an advanced solid tumor such as melanoma, head and neck, liver or kidney cancer. DNA for the CDR3: TGTGCCAGCAGTTTACTAAGCGGGAGGTATGGAGAGACCCAGTACTTC. Its protein product is CASSLLSGRYGETQYF.